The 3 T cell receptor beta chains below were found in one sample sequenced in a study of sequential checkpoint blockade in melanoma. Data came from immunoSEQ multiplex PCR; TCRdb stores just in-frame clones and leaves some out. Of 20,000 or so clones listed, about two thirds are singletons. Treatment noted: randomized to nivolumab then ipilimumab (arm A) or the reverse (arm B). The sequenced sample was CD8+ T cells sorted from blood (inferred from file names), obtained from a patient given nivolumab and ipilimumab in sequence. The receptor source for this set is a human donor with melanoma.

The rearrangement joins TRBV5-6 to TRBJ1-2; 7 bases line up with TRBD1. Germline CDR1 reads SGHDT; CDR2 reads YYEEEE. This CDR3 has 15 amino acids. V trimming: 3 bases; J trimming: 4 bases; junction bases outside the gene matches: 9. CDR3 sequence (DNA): TGTGCCAGCAGCTCGCAGGGGGATAGGGCCTATGGCTACACCTTC. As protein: CASSSQGDRAYGYTF.

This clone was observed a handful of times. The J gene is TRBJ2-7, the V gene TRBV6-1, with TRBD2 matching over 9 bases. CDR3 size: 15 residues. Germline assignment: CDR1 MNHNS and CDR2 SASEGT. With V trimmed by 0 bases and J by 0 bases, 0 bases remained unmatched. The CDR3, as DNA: TGTGCCAGCAGTGAAGCTAGCGGGAGCTCCTACGAGCAGTACTTC. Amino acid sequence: CASSEASGSSYEQYF.

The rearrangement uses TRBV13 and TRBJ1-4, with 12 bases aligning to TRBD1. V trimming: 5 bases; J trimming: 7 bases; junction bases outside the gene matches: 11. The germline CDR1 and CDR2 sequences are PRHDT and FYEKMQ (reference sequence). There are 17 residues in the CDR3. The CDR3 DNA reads TGTGCCAGCAGCCCTTATGGGACAGGGGGCGCGAGTGAAAAACTGTTTTTT. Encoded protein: CASSPYGTGGASEKLFF.